The sample holds one count of the clone carrying this T cell receptor (beta chain). The sample is drawn from a study of technical replicates of blood from several donors. Assay used: immunoSEQ multiplex PCR; TCRdb lists only in-frame clones, some missing. The sample consists of about 75,000 clones, 95% to 97% of them appearing once. This receptor was taken from a human donor in good health. Sequencing was carried out using T cells isolated from PBMCs.

CDR3 residues: CATGDLTFRAGELFF. The CDR3, as DNA: TGTGCCACGGGGGACTTAACCTTTCGGGCCGGGGAGCTGTTTTTT. The V call is TRBV19, the J call TRBJ2-2; weak D call: TRBD2 (6 bases). The CDR3 spans 15 residues. Per germline, CDR1 LNHDA and CDR2 SQIVND (reference sequence). Trimming removed 10 bases at V and 6 bases at J, with 21 bases between.